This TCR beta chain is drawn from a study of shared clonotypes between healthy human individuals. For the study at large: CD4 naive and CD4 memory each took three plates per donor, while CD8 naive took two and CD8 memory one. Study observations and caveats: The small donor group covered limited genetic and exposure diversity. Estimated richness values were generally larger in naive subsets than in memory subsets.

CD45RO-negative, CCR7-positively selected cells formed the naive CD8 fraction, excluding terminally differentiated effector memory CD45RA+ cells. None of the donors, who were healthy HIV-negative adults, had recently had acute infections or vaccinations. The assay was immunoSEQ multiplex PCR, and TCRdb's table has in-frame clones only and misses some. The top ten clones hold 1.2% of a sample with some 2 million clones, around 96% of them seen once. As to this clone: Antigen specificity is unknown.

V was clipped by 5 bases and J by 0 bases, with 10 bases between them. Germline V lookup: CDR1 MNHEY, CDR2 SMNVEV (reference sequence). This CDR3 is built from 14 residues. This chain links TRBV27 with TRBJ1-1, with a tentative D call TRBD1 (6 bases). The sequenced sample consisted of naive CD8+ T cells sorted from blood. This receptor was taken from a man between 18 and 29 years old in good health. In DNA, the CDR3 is TGTGCCAGCAGTGACGGACAGATGAACACTGAAGCTTTCTTT. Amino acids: CASSDGQMNTEAFF.